The rows below give T cell receptor beta chains drawn from one sample of a study of T-cell memory formation after mild COVID-19. TCRdb independently ran MiXCR on the 5' RACE reads; one entry per CDR3 protein. This table has 85,000 to 130,000 distinct CDR3 sequences, around 11% appearing once. The source material was PBMCs or a T cell subset sorted from them (not recorded which). All receptors derive from an adult woman who had mild COVID-19 (a few samples of this study predate the infection). Cell type and time point are not known. Each CDR3 is given with its conserved first and last residue. The D gene is left open where the match is weak. Clone sizes are given selectively: once, few, many, or a class where the clone is expanded.

TGCAGTGCCAGGATCAGTAGCTCCTACGAGCAGTACTTC	CSARISSSYEQYF	TRBJ2-7	NA	NA	TRBV20-1
TGTGCCAGCAGCTTAGGGGGACTAGCGGAGCAGTTCTTC	CASSLGGLAEQFF	TRBJ2-1	NA	TRBD2	TRBV7-6
TGTGCCAGCAGCCCGGGACAGTACCAAGAGACCCAGTACTTC	CASSPGQYQETQYF	TRBJ2-5	few	TRBD1	TRBV7-9
TGCGCCAGCAGCTCACTAATCTCTAGCGGGATCAACGAGCAGTACTTC	CASSSLISSGINEQYF	TRBJ2-7	few	TRBD2	TRBV5-1
TGCGCCAGCAGCTCAAGCTACCTCGGGGGCTCCTACGAGCAGTACTTC	CASSSSYLGGSYEQYF	TRBJ2-7	many	NA	TRBV5-1
TGTGCCAGCAGCCAAGATTTGGACTACGAGCAGTACTTC	CASSQDLDYEQYF	TRBJ2-7	few	NA	TRBV3-1
TGTGCCACCAGCACAGGGCCAGGGACCTACGAGCAGTACTTC	CATSTGPGTYEQYF	TRBJ2-7	NA	NA	TRBV15
TGTGCCAGCAGTTACGTAGCGGGGACTACGAACACCGGGGAGCTGTTTTTT	CASSYVAGTTNTGELFF	TRBJ2-2	few	TRBD2	TRBV6-6
TGTGCCAGCAGCGTATCTCTGGCGGGAGGGCCTAAAGAGACCCAGTACTTC	CASSVSLAGGPKETQYF	TRBJ2-5	NA	TRBD2	TRBV9
TGTGCCAGCAGTGAATACGCAGGGGTCACTGAAGCTTTCTTT	CASSEYAGVTEAFF	TRBJ1-1	NA	NA	TRBV2
TGTGCCAGCAGCCAATTAGACAGGGGGCAGACGGGCGCCTACGAGCAGTACTTC	CASSQLDRGQTGAYEQYF	TRBJ2-7	few	TRBD1	TRBV12-3/TRBV12-4
TGTGCCAGCAGCTTACCTAGCGGGAGGGCGCCTCGGATCACCGGGGAGCTGTTTTTT	CASSLPSGRAPRITGELFF	TRBJ2-2	few	TRBD2	TRBV5-5
TGCGCCAGCAGCCCGGACAGGGTTACAGATACGCAGTATTTT	CASSPDRVTDTQYF	TRBJ2-3	few	TRBD1	TRBV5-1
TGTGCCAGCAGTTACGTGGACTTGTACACCGGGGAGCTGTTTTTT	CASSYVDLYTGELFF	TRBJ2-2	NA	NA	TRBV6-2/TRBV6-3
TGTGCCAGCAGCTTAGCGGCAGGGACCGACAATGAGCAGTTCTTC	CASSLAAGTDNEQFF	TRBJ2-1	many	NA	TRBV7-6
TGTGCCAGCAGTGAATATACGCCGGCTAGCGGGAGGAAAAGCACAGATACGCAGTATTTT	CASSEYTPASGRKSTDTQYF	TRBJ2-3	few	TRBD2	TRBV25-1
TGTGCCAGCAGGTCGGGGTTCCGTTCCGGGACAGGGCATCCCTACGAGCAGTACTTC	CASRSGFRSGTGHPYEQYF	TRBJ2-7	many	TRBD1	TRBV7-9
TGTGCCAGCAGTCCCTCGGCCTCCTGGACCGGGGAGCTGTTTTTT	CASSPSASWTGELFF	TRBJ2-2	few	NA	TRBV6-4
TGTGCCAGCAGTTTATCTAGCGGGAGGTTAGATGAGCAGTTCTTC	CASSLSSGRLDEQFF	TRBJ2-1	NA	TRBD2	TRBV12-3/TRBV12-4
TGTGCCAGCAGCCAAGGGTTCCAGCTCTACGAGCAGTACTTC	CASSQGFQLYEQYF	TRBJ2-7	few	NA	TRBV4-2
TGTGCCAGCAGTGGGGCTAGCGGGAGAGACTACAATGAGCAGTTCTTC	CASSGASGRDYNEQFF	TRBJ2-1	NA	TRBD2	TRBV28
TGTGCCAGCACCGCGCGGCCAGGGGGCTCGAACATTCAGTACTTC	CASTARPGGSNIQYF	TRBJ2-4	few	TRBD1	TRBV7-8
TGCGCCAGCAGCGAGGGACAGGGTATCGAGGGGGAGCAGTTCTTC	CASSEGQGIEGEQFF	TRBJ2-1	few	TRBD1	TRBV5-1
TGTGCCACCAGTGATTTGGTTGTGGCGGGAGGGCCCGATGAGCAGTTCTTC	CATSDLVVAGGPDEQFF	TRBJ2-1	few	TRBD2	TRBV24-1
TGTGCCACCAGTGACTCGGAACGGGACATACTGATGAACACTGAAGCTTTCTTT	CATSDSERDILMNTEAFF	TRBJ1-1	NA	NA	TRBV24-1
TGTGCCAGCAGCTTGGTCGCGGGCCCCTACAATGAGCAGTTCTTC	CASSLVAGPYNEQFF	TRBJ2-1	many	NA	TRBV5-6
TGTGCCAGCAGCCCAGGACTAGCGGGAACTAGCACAGATACGCAGTATTTT	CASSPGLAGTSTDTQYF	TRBJ2-3	few	TRBD2	TRBV7-6
TGCAGCGTTGAAGGGGAAGCTTTCTTT	CSVEGEAFF	TRBJ1-1	few	NA	TRBV29-1
TGTGCCAGCAGCCAAATTGGCGGGGGGGCGGCAGATACGCAGTATTTT	CASSQIGGGAADTQYF	TRBJ2-3	few	TRBD2	TRBV4-2